A selection of T cell receptor beta chains follows, all from one sample in a study of cytomegalovirus exposure and HLA in healthy donors. Sequencing was performed with immunoSEQ multiplex PCR; in TCRdb, only in-frame clones are kept and a portion is missing. The profile shows roughly 69,000 clones, 70% to 80% of them singletons. The sample comprised PBMCs. The receptors derive from a man between 18 and 35 years old in good health and CMV-seronegative. The CDR3 runs from the conserved cysteine through the conserved F or W. The D gene is left open where the match is weak. A clone size is listed for some rows: how often the clone was seen (once, few, many), or a class if it is expanded.

TRBV7-9	NA	TRBJ1-1	NA	TGTGCCAGCAGCTTAGGGGCGGGGAATCGGGGAGCTTTCTTT	CASSLGAGNRGAFF
TRBV28	NA	TRBJ1-5	NA	TGTGCCAGCACCCCCCCCGTATATAGCAATCAGCCCCAGCATTTT	CASTPPVYSNQPQHF
TRBV5-1	NA	TRBJ2-2	NA	TGCGCCAGCAGCTTGGCCCTTAGAGCCACCGGGGAGCTGTTTTTT	CASSLALRATGELFF
TRBV6-1	NA	TRBJ1-5	NA	TGTGCCAGCAGTGTGACAGCCCAGCCCCAGCATTTT	CASSVTAQPQHF
TRBV5-1	NA	TRBJ2-7	NA	TGCGCCAGCAGCTTGGGCTGGAGCTCCTACGAGCAGTACTTC	CASSLGWSSYEQYF
TRBV6-1	NA	TRBJ1-2	NA	TGTGCCAGCAGTGCGGTGACAGTCAATGGCTACACCTTC	CASSAVTVNGYTF
TRBV15	TRBD2	TRBJ2-3	NA	TGTGCCACCAGCTCAGGTAGCGGGGGACCTAGCACAGATACGCAGTATTTT	CATSSGSGGPSTDTQYF
TRBV27	TRBD1	TRBJ2-1	NA	TGTGCCAGCAGTTCGCGCGGACAGGGGAATGAGCAGTTCTTC	CASSSRGQGNEQFF
TRBV5-8	TRBD1	TRBJ1-5	NA	TGTGCCAGCAGCTCCGGACAGGGGGATCAGCCCCAGCATTTT	CASSSGQGDQPQHF
TRBV7-9	NA	TRBJ1-5	NA	TGTGCCAGCAGCCCGCGGGGGGGCTCGTCTAGCAATCAGCCCCAGCATTTT	CASSPRGGSSSNQPQHF
TRBV7-9	NA	TRBJ2-7	NA	TGTGCCAGCAGCGGGGGACTCTGGGAGCAGTACTTC	CASSGGLWEQYF
TRBV5-1	TRBD2	TRBJ2-1	few	TGCGCCAGCAGCTCCCTAACTAGCGGGGGTGGCAATGAGCAGTTCTTC	CASSSLTSGGGNEQFF
TRBV19	NA	TRBJ1-5	NA	TGTGCCAGTAGTATCGGGACATTGGCCTATAATCAGCCCCAGCATTTT	CASSIGTLAYNQPQHF
TRBV5-4	TRBD1	TRBJ2-1	NA	TGTGCCAGCAGCTCAGGACAGGGGGCTTACAATGAGCAGTTCTTC	CASSSGQGAYNEQFF
TRBV27	TRBD1	TRBJ2-2	NA	TGTGCCAGCAGTCCTTGGGACAGCCCCGCGATCGACACCGGGGAGCTGTTTTTT	CASSPWDSPAIDTGELFF
TRBV7-2	TRBD2	TRBJ2-7	NA	TGTGCCAGCAGCCCCCGAGCTAGCGGGGCTTACGAGCAGTACTTC	CASSPRASGAYEQYF
TRBV6-5	TRBD1	TRBJ1-1	NA	TGTGCCAGCAGATCCTGGACAGGGATGAACACTGAAGCTTTCTTT	CASRSWTGMNTEAFF
TRBV6-5	NA	TRBJ2-1	NA	TGTGCCAGCAGTTATTGGGGGGGCGAAAATGAGCAGTTCTTC	CASSYWGGENEQFF
TRBV9	NA	TRBJ1-1	NA	TGTGCCAGCAGCCAACAGGACGGTTGGGAGGTTTTT	CASSQQDGWEVF
TRBV11-2	NA	TRBJ2-6	NA	TGTGCCAGCAGCCCCGGAGTAGGTACCTACTCTGGGGCCAACGTCCTGACTTTC	CASSPGVGTYSGANVLTF
TRBV6-6	NA	TRBJ2-5	NA	TGTGCCAGCACCCTTCATAGCGGAAAAGAGACCCAGTACTTC	CASTLHSGKETQYF
TRBV11-3	TRBD2	TRBJ2-5	once	TGTGCCAGAGAGACGGGGGGGCAAGAGACCCAGTACTTC	CARETGGQETQYF
TRBV5-4	TRBD1	TRBJ1-2	NA	TGTGCCAGCAGCGCGGGACAGCCTTTCTATGGCTACACCTTC	CASSAGQPFYGYTF
TRBV9	NA	TRBJ1-3	NA	TGTGCCAGCAGCGTAAGTCACAACTCTGGAAACACCATATATTTT	CASSVSHNSGNTIYF
TRBV9	NA	TRBJ2-3	few	TGTGCCAGCAGCGTAGGAAGTGAGACAGATACGCAGTATTTT	CASSVGSETDTQYF
TRBV5-4	NA	TRBJ1-4	NA	TGTGCCAGCAGCTTGGATCCAGAAGAAAAACTGTTTTTT	CASSLDPEEKLFF
TRBV5-4	NA	TRBJ2-7	NA	TGTGCCAGCAGCTTGATCAACGAGCAGTACTTC	CASSLINEQYF
TRBV9	TRBD1	TRBJ2-2	few	TGTGCCAGCAGCGTAGGTCCCAGGGGGCTAGCTGGGGAGCTGTTTTTT	CASSVGPRGLAGELFF
TRBV5-4	TRBD2	TRBJ2-3	once	TGTGCCAGCAGCGCCTTTGGCGGGGGGGTCACAGATACGCAGTATTTT	CASSAFGGGVTDTQYF
TRBV6-1	NA	TRBJ2-3	once	TGTGCCAGCAGTGATCGTCCGGGGGGCACAGATACGCAGTATTTT	CASSDRPGGTDTQYF
TRBV10-2	TRBD2	TRBJ2-3	NA	TGCGCCAGCAGTCTAGCGGGGGGCGATACAGATACGCAGTATTTT	CASSLAGGDTDTQYF
TRBV5-1	TRBD2	TRBJ2-7	NA	TGCGCCAGCAGCAGCTGGAGCGGGGGGGCCTACGAGCAGTACTTC	CASSSWSGGAYEQYF
TRBV10-1	TRBD1	TRBJ2-3	NA	TGCGCCAGCAGTGAGAGTACGGCCCCTTTCCCCGGGACAGCAGATACGCAGTATTTT	CASSESTAPFPGTADTQYF
TRBV19	NA	TRBJ1-2	NA	TGTGCCAGTAGTATGATTCAGGATCGATTATATGGCTACACCTTC	CASSMIQDRLYGYTF
TRBV28	TRBD1	TRBJ2-5	NA	TGTGCCAGCAGTTTCGTGAGGGGGCGGGAGACCCAGTACTTC	CASSFVRGRETQYF
TRBV7-3	TRBD2	TRBJ2-5	NA	TGTGCCAGCAGCTCCTCCGGGACTAGCGGGGAGACCCAGTACTTC	CASSSSGTSGETQYF
TRBV5-6	TRBD2	TRBJ2-5	few	TGTGCCAGCAGTACCGCGGGGGGGCCCCGGGTGGAAGAGACCCAGTACTTC	CASSTAGGPRVEETQYF
TRBV5-6	NA	TRBJ1-2	NA	TGTGCCAGCACCAGAGCCGGGATGAACTATGGCTACACCTTC	CASTRAGMNYGYTF
TRBV7-9	TRBD2	TRBJ2-1	NA	TGTGCCAGCAGCTTGCGGGGGGCCGAGCAGTTCTTC	CASSLRGAEQFF